Below are 16 T cell receptor beta chains sequenced from a single sample in a study of long-term antiretroviral therapy in people with HIV. It was version v3.0 of the immunoSEQ assay that was run at survey level. Repertoires were generated with immunoSEQ multiplex PCR, while TCRdb's copy carries only in-frame clones and drops some. This sample has fewer than 25,000 clones, with 65% to 90% found just once. The sample was unsorted PBMCs, taken 0.1 years before starting antiretroviral therapy. The receptor set was obtained from a man aged 18 to 29 with HIV.

The rearrangement uses TRBV29-1 and TRBJ1-5; D gene uncertain. The CDR3 is made up of 11 amino acids. Germline V gives CDR1 SQVTM, CDR2 ANQGSEA. V lost 4 bases and J 13 bases, leaving 14 bases between the germline ends. This CDR3 reads CSVGVGVNQHF. CDR3 nucleotides: TGCAGCGTTGGCGTCGGGGTAAATCAGCATTTT.

This clone appeared a few times. This rearrangement joins TRBV14 to TRBJ2-7; 8 bases align to TRBD1. V lost 3 bases, J lost 4 bases, and 5 bases stayed unmatched. CDR1 is SGHDN, CDR2 FVKESK, per germline. CDR3 length: 14 amino acids. The CDR3 sequence is CASSQVGQVYEQYF. The CDR3 coding sequence is TGTGCCAGCAGCCAGGTGGGACAGGTTTACGAGCAGTACTTC.

The chain uses TRBV18 and TRBJ2-3; TRBD1 or TRBD2 may be the D gene (5 bases each). V dropped 1 base and J dropped 2 bases, with 7 bases sitting between them. CDR1 KGHSH and CDR2 LQKENI come from the germline V gene. CDR3 size: 14 residues. In nucleotides, the CDR3 is TGTGCCAGCTCACCACGGGGGATCACAGATACGCAGTATTTT. This encodes CASSPRGITDTQYF. The full variable domain, rest sourced from reference TRBV18 and TRBJ2-3, is NAGVMQNPRHLVRRRGQEARLRCSPMKGHSHVYWYRQLPEEGLKFMVYLQKENIIDESGMPKERFSAEFPKEGPSILRIQQVVRGDSAAYFCASSPRGITDTQYFGPGTRLTVL.

The V call is TRBV2, the J call TRBJ2-7, with D unclear. The CDR3 is 13 amino acids. In germline, CDR1 is SNHLY, CDR2 FYNNEI. The V gene lost 0 bases and the J gene lost 6 bases, with 9 bases spanning the gap. In DNA, the CDR3 is TGTGCCAGCAGTGAAGCGTTCCGGCGCGAGCAGTACTTC. Translated, it gives CASSEAFRREQYF.

V usage is TRBV7-2 and J usage is TRBJ1-1, with TRBD1 identical over 7 bases. This CDR3 has 17 amino acids. Germline loops: CDR1 SGHTA, CDR2 FQGNSA. The junction had 10 bases not matched to a gene; V was cut back by 3 bases and J by 0 bases. This CDR3 reads CASSLGQQGLLNTEAFF. The CDR3 DNA reads TGTGCCAGCAGCTTGGGACAGCAGGGGTTACTGAACACTGAAGCTTTCTTT.

This rearrangement joins TRBV30 to TRBJ2-7, with D unresolved. The CDR3 spans 14 residues. Between the trimmed V and J ends, which lost 0 bases and 0 bases, there was a span of 9 bases. Germline CDR1 GTSNPN, CDR2 SVGIG (reference sequence). CDR3 sequence: CAWSVGLSSYEQYF. CDR3 DNA sequence: TGTGCCTGGAGTGTTGGGTTGTCCTCCTACGAGCAGTACTTC.

V usage is TRBV23-1 and J usage is TRBJ2-3, with D unclear. TRBV23-1 is noted as an ORF with a role that remains uncertain. CDR3 length equals 14 residues. V gave up 0 bases and J gave up 1 base, with 5 bases separating them. Written as DNA, the CDR3 is TGCGCCAGCAGTCAATCGGCGCGCACAGATACGCAGTATTTT. This translates into CASSQSARTDTQYF.

Worth noting for this clone: One end of the junction varies from germline; a read error may be responsible. J is TRBJ2-2 and V is TRBV7-7; TRBD2 matches 11 bases. Looked up from germline, CDR1 is SSHAT and CDR2 is FNYEAQ (reference sequence). The CDR3 extends over 16 amino acids. The CDR3 loop is CASSFTSGSSTGELFF. In nucleotides, the CDR3 is TGTGCTAGCAGCTTTACTAGCGGGAGTAGCACCGGGGAGCTGTTTTTT.

The chain combines TRBV15 with TRBJ2-5; D possibly corresponds to TRBD2 (6 bases). The length of the CDR3 is 15 residues. Trimming stripped 0 bases from V and 1 base from J, with 9 bases between. Per the germline V gene, CDR1 is LNHNV and CDR2 is YYDKDF (reference sequence). CDR3: CATSRDGGIQETQYF. CDR3 sequence (DNA): TGTGCCACCAGCAGAGACGGGGGTATCCAAGAGACCCAGTACTTC.

This clone was detected once. CDR3 DNA sequence: TGTGCCAGCAGTTTTTCACAGACCGAGCAGTACTTC. It translates to CASSFSQTEQYF. This chain connects TRBV28 to TRBJ2-7; D is unclear. Trimming pared 3 bases from V and 6 bases from J, leaving 9 bases between. This CDR3 spans 12 amino acids. Germline V gene lookup returns CDR1 MDHEN and CDR2 SYDVKM.

This clone was counted a few times. The chain is built from TRBV9 and TRBJ1-2, with TRBD1 matching over 9 bases. V was pared by 0 bases and J by 2 bases, with 2 bases of the junction left unmatched. The germline gives CDR1 SGDLS, CDR2 YYNGEE. This CDR3 spans 15 amino acids. The chain's CDR3 is CASSVVGTGNYGYTF. The CDR3 DNA sequence: TGTGCCAGCAGCGTAGTCGGGACAGGGAACTATGGCTACACCTTC. Looking up the rest from reference TRBV9 and TRBJ1-2 gives the full variable domain: DSGVTQTPKHLITATGQRVTLRCSPRSGDLSVYWYQQSLDQGLQFLIQYYNGEERAKGNILERFSAQQFPDLHSELNLSSLELGDSALYFCASSVVGTGNYGYTFGSGTRLTVV.

The chain uses TRBV28 and TRBJ1-1; possibly TRBD1 for D (6 bases). This CDR3 spans 17 amino acids. Germline CDR1 MDHEN, CDR2 SYDVKM. V gave up 9 bases and J gave up 0 bases, with 23 bases separating them. As DNA, the CDR3 is TGTGCCAGTGATTCTCCGGGATTAGACAGGTTGAACACTGAAGCTTTCTTT. It specifies CASDSPGLDRLNTEAFF.

The chain has TRBV29-1 and TRBJ1-2; D is unresolved. CDR1 and CDR2 from the germline V gene are SQVTM and ANQGSEA. V gave up 0 bases and J gave up 7 bases, with 9 bases separating them. This CDR3 is 12 amino acids long. The CDR3 coding sequence is TGCAGCGTTGAAGATTGGTATCGTGGCTACACCTTC. Translation gives CSVEDWYRGYTF.

The V call is TRBV28, the J call TRBJ2-2; 11 positions match TRBD2. This CDR3 has 16 amino acids. V dropped 6 bases and J dropped 0; count of bases not matched to a gene: 3. Germline CDR1 is MDHEN and CDR2 is SYDVKM. In nucleotides, the CDR3 is TGTGCCAGCAGGGATAGCGGGAGGGCGAACACCGGGGAGCTGTTTTTT. Residues: CASRDSGRANTGELFF.

CDR3 nucleotides: TGCAGCGTTGCGTTGGGACAGGGTTACAATGAGCAGTTCTTC. Translating it yields CSVALGQGYNEQFF. The V call is TRBV29-1, the J call TRBJ2-1, with 9 bases lining up with TRBD1. Unmatched junction bases numbered 5, after V lost 4 bases and J lost 4 bases. This CDR3 is built from 14 residues. Looked up from germline, CDR1 is SQVTM and CDR2 is ANQGSEA.

The chain couples TRBV11-1 to TRBJ2-1, with 8 bases that match TRBD2. V gave up 10 bases and J gave up 2 bases; unmatched junction bases: 10. Germline lookup yields CDR1 SGHAT and CDR2 FQDESV (reference sequence). There are 15 residues in the CDR3. The CDR3 sequence is CATGGDSGAYNEQFF. The CDR3 region has the DNA TGTGCCACCGGAGGGGATAGCGGGGCCTACAATGAGCAGTTCTTC.